This TCR beta chain originates from a study of blood T cells in healthy people across ages. Whole-study findings and limits: What prevented conclusive comparison of naive and antigen-experienced cells was that PBMCs were unsorted. Both naive CD4+ cell counts and diversity were greater in long-lived donors than in aged donors.

A second about 7 to 12 cycle PCR used barcoded and J-beta primers. In TCRdb, the 5' RACE reads were re-called with MiXCR into one record per CDR3 protein. The sample lists about 930,000 distinct CDR3 sequences, around 29% occurring once. Germline V gene lookup returns CDR1 LNHDA and CDR2 SQIVND (reference sequence). The CDR3 loop spans 13 amino acids. V dropped 9 bases and J dropped 3 bases, with 15 bases sitting between them. This clonotype turned up a few times. The antigen is undetermined. The same data also went into a second study, on T cells of mothers and their children. That report notes: Mother-child pairs who were related displayed a slightly higher overlap than unrelated pairs, a difference that was non-significant.

Source material: blood. The TCR comes from a woman aged 35 to 49 in good health. This chain joins TRBV19 and TRBJ2-7; tentatively, D is TRBD1 (5 bases). This chain's CDR3 is CARAKWGGYEQYF. In nucleotides, the CDR3 is TGTGCCAGGGCAAAGTGGGGCGGCTACGAGCAGTACTTC.